A selection of T cell receptor beta chains follows, all from one sample in a study of T cells after yellow fever vaccination. TCRdb re-derived calls from the 5' RACE reads in MiXCR, one entry per CDR3 protein. The repertoire holds a few hundred thousand distinct CDR3 sequences, 8.1% seen once, with approximately 18% in the top ten. The sequencing used PBMCs, collected 45 days after the first yellow fever vaccination. Source of these receptors: a man younger than 30 who received the YFV17D yellow fever vaccine. Both conserved end residues are part of each CDR3. D genes are given only for firm matches. A row's size may be missing; if present it is once, few, many or a size class.

TRBJ2-3,TRBV5-5,NA,few,TGTGCCAGCAGCTTGACAGCCATCCCCAATACGCAGTATTTT,CASSLTAIPNTQYF
TRBJ1-3,TRBV12-3/TRBV12-4,NA,NA,TGTGCCAGCAGTTTTAGAAACACCATATATTTT,CASSFRNTIYF
TRBJ1-4,TRBV7-2,NA,NA,TGTGCCAGCAGCTTAGGATTGACTGAAAAACTGTTTTTT,CASSLGLTEKLFF
TRBJ2-3,TRBV20-1,TRBD1,NA,TGCAGTCGACAGGGGAGCACAGATACGCAGTATTTT,CSRQGSTDTQYF
TRBJ2-7,TRBV5-1,NA,NA,TGCGCCAGCAGCTTCCCAGGGGCCGAGCAGTACTTC,CASSFPGAEQYF
TRBJ2-1,TRBV5-1,NA,NA,TGCGCCAGCAGCTTGGCGCCACAGGGATACAATGAGCAGTTCTTC,CASSLAPQGYNEQFF
TRBJ2-3,TRBV6-2/TRBV6-3,TRBD2,few,TGTGCCAGCATAGGTTCTCCTAGCGGACCCACAGATACGCAGTATTTT,CASIGSPSGPTDTQYF
TRBJ2-7,TRBV4-2,TRBD1,few,TGTGCCAGCAGCCAAGTCGGAGGCCAGGGGGATGCCAAGCAGTACTTC,CASSQVGGQGDAKQYF
TRBJ1-5,TRBV7-9,NA,few,TGTGCCAGCAGCTTAGTGTCCGGGGAGCGTATTCAGCCCCAGCATTTT,CASSLVSGERIQPQHF
TRBJ2-1,TRBV20-1,NA,NA,TGCAGTGCTAGAGATCGACAGACTACCTACAATGAGCAGTTCTTC,CSARDRQTTYNEQFF
TRBJ2-7,TRBV5-1,NA,few,TGCGCCAGCAGCTCCTACACCGTACACGAGCAGTACTTC,CASSSYTVHEQYF
TRBJ2-1,TRBV20-1,NA,NA,TGCAGTGATCAGAAAGGGGCCGGCGATGAGCAGTTCTTC,CSDQKGAGDEQFF
TRBJ2-3,TRBV15,NA,few,TGTGCCACCGGGACTCGAAGGGGAGATACGCAGTATTTT,CATGTRRGDTQYF
TRBJ2-7,TRBV4-2,NA,few,TGTGCCAGCAGCCAAACTTCTGGAGGGCCCGGGTACGAGCAGTACTTC,CASSQTSGGPGYEQYF
TRBJ2-2,TRBV7-2,TRBD2,few,TGTGCCAGCAGCCCCCGGGGGGGGTCCCTGGGGACCGGGGAGCTGTTTTTT,CASSPRGGSLGTGELFF
TRBJ2-2,TRBV7-6,NA,many,TGTGCCAGCAGCTTAGATGTCGGGGAGCTGTTTTTT,CASSLDVGELFF
TRBJ1-1,TRBV10-3,NA,few,TGTGCCATCAGTGAGTCCCTCGACACTGAAGCTTTCTTT,CAISESLDTEAFF
TRBJ1-6,TRBV3-1,TRBD1,few,TGTGCCAGCAGCCAGCGCCAGGGGGCCAGCGCCCCACCCCTCCACTTT,CASSQRQGASAPPLHF
TRBJ2-3,TRBV5-1,NA,NA,TGCGCCAGCAGCTCCTCCTTGGCGGGGCGCCCAGGCACAGATACGCAGTATTTT,CASSSSLAGRPGTDTQYF